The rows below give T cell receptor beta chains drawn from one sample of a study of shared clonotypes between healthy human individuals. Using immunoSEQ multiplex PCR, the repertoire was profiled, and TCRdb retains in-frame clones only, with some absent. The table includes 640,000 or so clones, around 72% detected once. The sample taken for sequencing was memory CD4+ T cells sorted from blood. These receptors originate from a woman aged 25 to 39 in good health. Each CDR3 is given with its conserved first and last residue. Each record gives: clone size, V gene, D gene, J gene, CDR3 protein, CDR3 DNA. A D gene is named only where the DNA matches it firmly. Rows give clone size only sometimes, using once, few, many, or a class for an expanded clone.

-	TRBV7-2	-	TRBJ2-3	CASSYRDTTQYF	TGTGCCAGCAGCTATAGGGACACTACGCAGTATTTT
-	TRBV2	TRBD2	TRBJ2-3	CASRGTSGGGADTQYF	TGTGCCAGCAGGGGGACTAGCGGGGGCGGGGCAGATACGCAGTATTTT
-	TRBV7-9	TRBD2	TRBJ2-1	CASSFPPRLAGTKHEQFF	TGTGCCAGCAGCTTTCCCCCTCGACTAGCGGGAACGAAGCATGAGCAGTTCTTC
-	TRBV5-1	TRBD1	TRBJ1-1	CASSLEGRGSTEAFF	TGCGCCAGCAGCTTGGAGGGCAGGGGGAGCACTGAAGCTTTCTTT
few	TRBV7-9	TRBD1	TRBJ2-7	CASSSTGGWYEQYF	TGTGCCAGCAGCTCGACAGGGGGCTGGTACGAGCAGTACTTC
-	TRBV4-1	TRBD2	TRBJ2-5	CASSQGPGGRETQYF	TGCGCCAGCAGCCAAGGACCGGGAGGGCGAGAGACCCAGTACTTC
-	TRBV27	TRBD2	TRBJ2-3	CASSSRTSGIRTDTQYF	TGTGCCAGCAGTTCCCGGACTAGCGGGATCCGCACAGATACGCAGTATTTT
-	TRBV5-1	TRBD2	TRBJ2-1	CASSLVSSGYNEQFF	TGCGCCAGCAGCTTGGTCTCTAGCGGTTACAATGAGCAGTTCTTC
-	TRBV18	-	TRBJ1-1	CASSEGWDTNTEAFF	TGTGCCAGCTCAGAAGGATGGGATACGAACACTGAAGCTTTCTTT
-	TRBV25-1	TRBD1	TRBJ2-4	CASSGTGVPKNIQYF	TGTGCCAGCAGTGGGACAGGGGTTCCCAAAAACATTCAGTACTTC
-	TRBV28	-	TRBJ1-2	CASSFAGYGYTF	TGTGCCAGCAGTTTTGCTGGCTATGGCTACACCTTC
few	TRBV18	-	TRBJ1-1	CASSPNRDSEAFF	TGTGCCAGCTCACCAAACAGGGACTCTGAAGCTTTCTTT
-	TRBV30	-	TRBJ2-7	CAWRGRGTETSYEQYF	TGTGCCTGGAGGGGCAGGGGGACTGAAACTTCCTACGAGCAGTACTTC
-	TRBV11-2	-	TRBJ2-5	CASSFTSAVETQYF	TGTGCCAGCAGCTTCACCTCAGCCGTAGAGACCCAGTACTTC
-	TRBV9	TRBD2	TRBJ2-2	CASSKRREAVGELFF	TGTGCCAGCAGCAAGAGGCGGGAGGCTGTCGGGGAGCTGTTTTTT
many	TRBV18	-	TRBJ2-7	CASSPDSYEQYF	TGTGCCAGCTCACCCGACTCCTACGAGCAGTACTTC
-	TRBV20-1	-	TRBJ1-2	CSARWSLGYTF	TGCAGTGCTAGATGGTCTCTGGGCTACACCTTC
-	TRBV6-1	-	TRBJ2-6	CASSDGAGANVLTF	TGTGCCAGCAGTGACGGGGCTGGGGCCAACGTCCTGACTTTC
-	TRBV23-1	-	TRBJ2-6	CASSLRCSGANVLTF	TGCGCCAGCAGTCTTAGGTGCTCTGGGGCCAACGTCCTGACTTTC
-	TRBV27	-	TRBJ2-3	CASMSAGISTDTQYF	TGTGCCAGCATGTCGGCTGGGATTAGCACAGATACGCAGTATTTT
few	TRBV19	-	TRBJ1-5	CASSTGPQPQHF	TGTGCCAGTAGCACAGGGCCTCAGCCCCAGCATTTT
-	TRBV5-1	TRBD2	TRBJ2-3	CASGEGSGGSLSDTQYF	TGCGCCAGCGGTGAGGGGTCTGGCGGGAGTTTGTCGGATACGCAGTATTTT
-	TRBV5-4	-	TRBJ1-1	CASSLEMVNTEAFF	TGTGCCAGCAGCTTGGAAATGGTGAACACTGAAGCTTTCTTT
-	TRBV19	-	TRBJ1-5	CASRSWAGNQPQHF	TGTGCCAGTAGATCGTGGGCAGGGAATCAGCCCCAGCATTTT
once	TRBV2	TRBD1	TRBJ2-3	CASSVMDRRYTDTQYF	TGTGCCAGCAGTGTAATGGACAGGAGATACACAGATACGCAGTATTTT
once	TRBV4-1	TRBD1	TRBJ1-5	CASSQDAGGWRQPQHF	TGCGCCAGCAGCCAAGATGCAGGGGGATGGCGTCAGCCCCAGCATTTT
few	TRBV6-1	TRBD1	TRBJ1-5	CASTWSRTGGQPQHF	TGTGCCAGCACCTGGTCCAGGACAGGGGGTCAGCCCCAGCATTTT
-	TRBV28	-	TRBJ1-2	CASSVDYGYTF	TGTGCCAGCAGTGTGGATTATGGCTACACCTTC
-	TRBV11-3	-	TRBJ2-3	CASSPGGDTQYF	TGTGCCAGCAGCCCCGGGGGCGATACGCAGTATTTT
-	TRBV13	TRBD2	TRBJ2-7	CASSERTSGRPYEQYF	TGTGCCAGCAGCGAAAGAACTAGCGGCCGACCCTACGAGCAGTACTTC
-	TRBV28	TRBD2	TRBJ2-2	CASSLPREVAGGTGELFF	TGTGCCAGCAGTTTACCGCGGGAGGTAGCGGGTGGAACCGGGGAGCTGTTTTTT
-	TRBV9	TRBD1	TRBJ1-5	CASGLGQGAQPQHF	TGTGCCAGCGGCCTGGGACAGGGGGCGCAGCCCCAGCATTTT